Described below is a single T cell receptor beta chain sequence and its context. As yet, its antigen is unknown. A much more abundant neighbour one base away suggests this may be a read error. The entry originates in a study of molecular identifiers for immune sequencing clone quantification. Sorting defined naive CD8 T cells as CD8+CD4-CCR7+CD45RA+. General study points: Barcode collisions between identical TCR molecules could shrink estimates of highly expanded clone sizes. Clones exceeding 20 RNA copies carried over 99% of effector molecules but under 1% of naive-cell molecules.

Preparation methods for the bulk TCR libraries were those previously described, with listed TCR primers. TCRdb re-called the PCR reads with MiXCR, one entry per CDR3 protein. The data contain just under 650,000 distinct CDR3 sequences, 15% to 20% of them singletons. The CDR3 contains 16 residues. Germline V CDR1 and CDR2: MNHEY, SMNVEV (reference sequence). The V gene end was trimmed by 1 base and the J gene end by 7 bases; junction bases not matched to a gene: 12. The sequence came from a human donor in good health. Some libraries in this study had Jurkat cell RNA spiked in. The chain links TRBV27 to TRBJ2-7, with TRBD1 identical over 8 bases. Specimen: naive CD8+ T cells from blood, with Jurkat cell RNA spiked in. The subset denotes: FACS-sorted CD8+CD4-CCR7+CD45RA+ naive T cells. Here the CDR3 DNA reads TGTGCCAGCAGTTTATTGGCAGGCGCCTACAGGGGGGAGCAGTACTTC. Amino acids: CASSLLAGAYRGEQYF.